This is a list of T cell receptor beta chains from one sample in a study of prognosis after radiotherapy for stage I lung cancer. TCRdb passed the multiplex PCR reads through MiXCR, listing each CDR3 protein once. This sample carries tens of thousands of distinct CDR3 sequences, around 48% of them seen once, and the ten largest clones take approximately 15%. This sample comprised PBMCs, obtained before or after stereotactic body radiation therapy (not recorded which). These receptors were taken from a donor over 45 with non-small cell lung cancer. The CDR3 runs from the conserved cysteine through the conserved F or W. The order of the fields is clone size, V gene, J gene, D gene, CDR3 DNA, CDR3 protein. D genes are given only for firm matches. Size values are once, few and many counts, or a class for expanded clones, and some rows have none.

>many|TRBV6-1|TRBJ2-1|-
TGTGCCAGCACAGCGGGAAGGGGGCTCAATGAGCAGTTCTTC
CASTAGRGLNEQFF
>once|TRBV6-2/TRBV6-3|TRBJ2-2|TRBD1
TGTGCCAGCAGTGAAACGGCCGGGACAGGGAACGGGGAGCTGTTTTTT
CASSETAGTGNGELFF
>-|TRBV7-6|TRBJ2-7|TRBD1
TGTGCCAGCAGCACGTTCGCGCCCGGGACAGTAGTATACGAGCAGTACTTC
CASSTFAPGTVVYEQYF
>-|TRBV11-2|TRBJ2-2|-
TGTGCCAGCAGCTTAGTTGGGGATAACGGGGAGCTGTTTTTT
CASSLVGDNGELFF
>many|TRBV24-1|TRBJ2-3|-
TGTGCCACCAGTGATTTACTGGGCAACACAGATACGCAGTATTTT
CATSDLLGNTDTQYF
>-|TRBV30|TRBJ2-4|TRBD2
TGTGCCTGCAATAGCGGGAGTGGGTTGGCCAAAAACATTCAGTACTTC
CACNSGSGLAKNIQYF
>-|TRBV28|TRBJ2-3|-
TGTGCCAGCAGTTTCCCACCGTCAACAGTAGACGAACCAGATACGCAGTATTTT
CASSFPPSTVDEPDTQYF
>many|TRBV6-1|TRBJ2-1|-
TGTGCCAGCGTCTCCCGGAATGAGCAGTTCTTC
CASVSRNEQFF
>medium-sized|TRBV3-1|TRBJ2-2|-
TGTGCCAGCAGCCCTGACTTGAACACCGGGGAGCTGTTTTTT
CASSPDLNTGELFF
>many|TRBV20-1|TRBJ2-1|-
TGCAGTGCTAGAGTTATAGGGGAGGCAAATGAGCAGTTCTTC
CSARVIGEANEQFF
>many|TRBV5-1|TRBJ1-1|-
TGCGCCAGCAGCTTGGGATACCGACAACATGGACAAATAATAACTTTCTTT
CASSLGYRQHGQIITFF
>many|TRBV4-3|TRBJ1-2|-
TGCGCCAGCAGCCGAGATTCGGGGAGCGGCTACACCTTC
CASSRDSGSGYTF
>many|TRBV29-1|TRBJ2-5|-
TGCAGCGTTGCCCCCACCGGGCTGGCGGGGGAGACCCAGTACTTC
CSVAPTGLAGETQYF
>many|TRBV12-3/TRBV12-4|TRBJ2-3|-
TGTGCCAGCAGTCCCGGTCAGAGCACAGATACGCAGTATTTT
CASSPGQSTDTQYF
>-|TRBV2|TRBJ1-2|-
TGTGCCAGCAGTGATAGGAAGAACCCTAACTATGGCTACACCTTC
CASSDRKNPNYGYTF
>-|TRBV6-2/TRBV6-3|TRBJ1-4|-
TGTGCCAGTAGTCGACTCGGGGGGGGCAATGAAAAACTGTTTTTT
CASSRLGGGNEKLFF
>once|TRBV10-3|TRBJ1-6|-
TGTGCCATAAGTGAGTTGGGAACTCCAAGTTCACCCCTCCAATTT
CAISELGTPSSPLQF
>many|TRBV27|TRBJ2-3|TRBD1
TGTGCCAGCAGTTTATCGGGACAGGGTCATACGCAGTATTTT
CASSLSGQGHTQYF
>once|TRBV20-1|TRBJ2-3|TRBD2
TGCAGTGCGGGACTAGCGGGGGTAGATACGCAGTATTTT
CSAGLAGVDTQYF
>many|TRBV7-2|TRBJ1-1|-
TGTGCCAGCAGCCCCTACAGGAGCTTGAACACTGAAGCTTTCTTT
CASSPYRSLNTEAFF
>-|TRBV7-9|TRBJ2-2|-
TGTGCCAGCAGTTCAAACCGCGCAGGGCTAGGTGCGAACACCGGGGAGCTGTTTTTT
CASSSNRAGLGANTGELFF
>many|TRBV28|TRBJ2-1|-
TGTGCCAGCAGTTTAGCCGGGGAGATCACAAATGAGCAGTTCTTC
CASSLAGEITNEQFF
>-|TRBV6-1|TRBJ2-7|-
TGTGCCAGCCGAAACAGACAGAGCCTCTTCCGTAGTCACGCCGAGCAGTACTTC
CASRNRQSLFRSHAEQYF
>many|TRBV7-2|TRBJ2-3|TRBD2
TGTGCCAGCAGCTTAGTCCTAGCGGGAGTACGAGATACGCAGTATTTT
CASSLVLAGVRDTQYF
>-|TRBV11-3|TRBJ1-3|-
TGTGCCAGCAGCTTGGCCTCCTCTGGAAACACCATATATTTT
CASSLASSGNTIYF
>many|TRBV20-1|TRBJ1-5|-
TGCAGTGCTAGAGGAGGGTTCAATCAGCCCCAGCATTTT
CSARGGFNQPQHF
>-|TRBV12-3/TRBV12-4|TRBJ1-2|-
TGTGCCAGCAGCGAGGACATCGAATCCTATGGCTACACCTTC
CASSEDIESYGYTF
>many|TRBV5-1|TRBJ2-3|-
TGCGCCAGCAGCCAGAGTACAGGGTCTATTGATACGCAGTATTTT
CASSQSTGSIDTQYF
>-|TRBV11-2|TRBJ2-1|TRBD2
TGTGCCAGCAGCACAGGGACTAGCGGGCCCACGGGTGAGCAGTTCTTC
CASSTGTSGPTGEQFF
>medium-sized|TRBV5-1|TRBJ1-2|TRBD1
TGCGCCAGCAGTTCGATAACGGGACAGTCCTTAGAGGGCTACACCTTC
CASSSITGQSLEGYTF
>many|TRBV6-1|TRBJ2-2|TRBD1
TGTGCCAGCAAGGACAGGGGCGGCGGGGAGCTGTTTTTT
CASKDRGGGELFF
>many|TRBV7-2|TRBJ1-1|-
TGTGCCAGCAGCCCCCAGGGATGGACGGGAGCTTTCTTT
CASSPQGWTGAFF
>many|TRBV5-6|TRBJ2-5|-
TGTGCCAGCAGCCCCAGCCCGGGGGAGACCCAGTACTTC
CASSPSPGETQYF